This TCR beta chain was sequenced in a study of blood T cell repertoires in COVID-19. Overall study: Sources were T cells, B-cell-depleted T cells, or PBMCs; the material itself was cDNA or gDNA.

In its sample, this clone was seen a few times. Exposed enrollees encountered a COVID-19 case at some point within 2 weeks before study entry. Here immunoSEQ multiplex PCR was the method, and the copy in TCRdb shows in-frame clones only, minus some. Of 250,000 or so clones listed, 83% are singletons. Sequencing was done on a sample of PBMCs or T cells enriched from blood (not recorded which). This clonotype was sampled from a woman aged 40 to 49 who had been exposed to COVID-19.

The chain's CDR3 is CASSLDSPVYGYTF. As DNA, the CDR3 is TGTGCCAGCAGCTTGGACAGCCCTGTCTATGGCTACACCTTC. This chain connects TRBV5-8 to TRBJ1-2; no definite D call. Germline assignment: CDR1 SGHTS and CDR2 YDEGEE. V shed 0 bases and J shed 4 bases, with 10 bases lying between them. The length of the CDR3 is 14 residues.